This T cell receptor beta chain was captured by sequencing in a study of T cell changes during pregnancy in multiple sclerosis. Clones were sequenced by immunoSEQ multiplex PCR, and TCRdb holds only the in-frame ones, with some missing. The data contain 50,000 to 70,000 clones, just under 95% of them singletons. The CDR3 is 16 residues long. Germline assignment: CDR1 WNHNN and CDR2 SYGVQD (reference sequence). With V trimmed by 0 bases and J by 0 bases, 1 base remained unmatched. This clone was observed a single time. The J gene is TRBJ2-2, the V gene TRBV10-1; TRBD2 agrees at 7 bases. This specimen was peripheral blood, taken in the second trimester of pregnancy. The TCR was taken from a female donor with multiple sclerosis, enrolled in a pregnancy study. The CDR3 loop reads CASSESGGANTGELFF. For the CDR3, the DNA is TGCGCCAGCAGTGAGTCTGGGGGGGCGAACACCGGGGAGCTGTTTTTT.